Below, 26 T cell receptor beta chains from the same sample are listed, as sequenced in a study of blood T cell repertoires in COVID-19. Measured with immunoSEQ multiplex PCR; TCRdb has only the in-frame clones, and not every one. The sample consists of about 67,000 clones, approximately 87% of them appearing once. Sequencing was done on a sample of peripheral blood. These receptors were obtained from a man between 50 and 59 years old with active COVID-19.

This clone was detected once. J is TRBJ2-7 and V is TRBV24-1; D might be TRBD1 (5 bases). The V gene's germline CDR1 is KGHDR and CDR2 SFDVKD. The CDR3 loop spans 17 amino acids. Trimming removed 0 bases from V and 3 bases from J, with 17 bases in between. DNA for the CDR3: TGTGCCACCAGTGATTTGCAATGTCACAGGTTATACTACGAGCAGTACTTC. It specifies CATSDLQCHRLYYEQYF.

DNA of the CDR3: TGTGCCAGCTATGGACAGGCCGACGAAAAACTGTTTTTT. This sequence encodes CASYGQADEKLFF. This chain connects TRBV12-3 or TRBV12-4 to TRBJ1-4; 7 bases line up with TRBD1. The CDR3 loop spans 13 amino acids. Trimming cost V 8 bases and J 8 bases; bases outside gene matches: 8.

The V and J genes are TRBV20-1 and TRBJ2-1; no clear D gene. The germline V gene has CDR1 DFQATT and CDR2 SNEGSKA (reference sequence). The CDR3 sequence is 11 residues long. The V end lost 5 bases, the J end lost 3 bases, and 5 bases lay between the germline ends. As DNA, the CDR3 is TGCAGTGCTGGCTTCTACAATGAGCAGTTCTTC. Amino acid sequence: CSAGFYNEQFF.

V and J are TRBV19 and TRBJ1-1; no reliable D call. Germline V gene data show CDR1 as LNHDA and CDR2 as SQIVND (reference sequence). The CDR3 length is 14 residues. Trimming took 4 bases from V and 1 from J, leaving 10 bases between them. CDR3 nucleotide sequence: TGTGCCAGTAGTACTGAGAGTTGGAACACTGAAGCTTTCTTT. It specifies CASSTESWNTEAFF.

The V call is TRBV24-1, the J call TRBJ2-3, with 8 bases lining up with TRBD2. CDR1 is KGHDR and CDR2 is SFDVKD in the germline V gene. Germline trimming cut 1 base from V and 1 base from J; bases unmatched to any gene: 6. The CDR3 is 17 amino acids. CDR3 DNA: TGTGCCACCAGTGATTTTTCTAGCGGGTATGGCACAGATACGCAGTATTTT. Encoded protein: CATSDFSSGYGTDTQYF.

The chain joins TRBV18 to TRBJ2-7; tentative D call: TRBD1 (6 bases). The CDR3 contains 17 residues. Per germline, CDR1 KGHSH and CDR2 LQKENI. Trimming left V 6 bases short and J 5 bases short, with 26 bases between. CDR3 in amino acids: CASSPRRGGSNYHEQYF. CDR3 DNA sequence: TGTGCCAGCTCGCCCCGTCGAGGGGGATCGAACTACCACGAGCAGTACTTC.

Regarding this clone: Germline is not matched at one junction end, which may reflect a read error. The chain joins TRBV28 to TRBJ1-1, with D uncertain. CDR1 and CDR2 (germline): MDHEN, SYDVKM. This CDR3 has 11 residues. The CDR3 DNA reads TGTGCCAGCAGTTTCGAGGGCAGAAGCGTCTTT. As protein: CASSFEGRSVF.

The chain uses TRBV19 and TRBJ2-2; D gene uncertain. The V gene's germline CDR1 is LNHDA and CDR2 SQIVND (reference sequence). Trimming stripped 5 bases from V and 7 bases from J, with 14 bases between. The CDR3 has 14 residues. The CDR3 is CASSLERDFGELFF. CDR3 coding DNA: TGTGCCAGTAGTCTGGAGCGCGACTTCGGGGAGCTGTTTTTT.

This clone was picked up one time. The gene calls are TRBV7-3 and TRBJ1-2, with D tentatively TRBD1 (5 bases). V was pared by 7 bases and J by 0 bases, with 24 bases between. CDR1 SGHTA and CDR2 FQGTGA come from the germline V gene. CDR3 size: 18 residues. The CDR3 nucleotides read TGTGCCAGCACCCCCTCCTGGGGCCCGACGGCCCCTAACTATGGCTACACCTTC. The encoded protein is CASTPSWGPTAPNYGYTF.

The J gene is TRBJ1-4, the V gene TRBV7-2; 8 bases are shared with TRBD1. Trimming removed 2 bases from V and 7 bases from J; junction bases left unmatched: 6. Germline V gene data show CDR1 as SGHTA and CDR2 as FQGNSA. The CDR3 covers 15 residues. The CDR3 sequence is CASSLMNRGSEKLFF. CDR3 in DNA: TGTGCCAGCAGCTTAATGAACAGGGGGAGTGAAAAACTGTTTTTT.

The chain recombines TRBV28 with TRBJ2-4; D might be TRBD2 (5 bases). Germline V CDR1 and CDR2: MDHEN, SYDVKM. This CDR3 region has 16 residues. Trimming took off 7 bases at V and 0 bases at J, with 16 bases between the two ends. The CDR3 DNA follows: TGTGCCAGCACGGGAATGGAAAGAGTAGCCAAAAACATTCAGTACTTC. It codes for CASTGMERVAKNIQYF. The whole variable domain, remainder taken from reference TRBV28 and TRBJ2-4, is DVKVTQSSRYLVKRTGEKVFLECVQDMDHENMFWYRQDPGLGLRLIYFSYDVKMKEKGDIPEGYSVSREKKERFSLILESASTNQTSMYLCASTGMERVAKNIQYFGAGTRLSVL.

V is TRBV2 and J is TRBJ2-2, with D uncertain. The V end lost 3 bases, the J end lost 4 bases, and 18 bases lay between the germline ends. The germline V gene encodes CDR1 SNHLY and CDR2 FYNNEI. This CDR3 spans 17 amino acids. This CDR3 reads CASSEARAWVGTGELFF. CDR3 nucleotides: TGTGCCAGCAGTGAGGCTAGAGCTTGGGTGGGCACCGGGGAGCTGTTTTTT.

A remark on this clone: The junction departs from germline at one end; a sequencing error may be responsible. Additional DNA sequences in this sample encode the identical CDR3. The chain combines TRBV29-1 with TRBJ2-5; weak D call: TRBD1 (5 bases). Germline V gene data show CDR1 as SQVTM and CDR2 as ANQGSEA. The CDR3 contains 13 residues. DNA for the CDR3: TGCAGTGTTGATTTAGTGACAGCGAGAACCCAGTACTTC. It codes for CSVDLVTARTQYF.

In this sample, this clone turned up once. The gene calls are TRBV18 and TRBJ1-1; a possible D gene is TRBD1 (6 bases). The CDR3 spans 13 residues. Germline V gene data show CDR1 as KGHSH and CDR2 as LQKENI. V was pared by 4 bases and J by 4 bases, with 10 bases between. The CDR3 DNA follows: TGTGCCAGCTCACAAGACAGGTCCACTGAAGCTTTCTTT. Translation: CASSQDRSTEAFF.

CDR3 region: CATSDSRTGATEAFF. CDR3 in DNA: TGTGCCACCAGTGATTCTCGGACAGGGGCAACTGAAGCTTTCTTT. The gene calls are TRBV24-1 and TRBJ1-1, with 9 bases matching TRBD1. The CDR3 loop spans 15 amino acids. Losses at the gene ends were 2 bases for V and 5 bases for J; bases not matched to a gene: 5. Germline V gene sequence: CDR1 KGHDR, CDR2 SFDVKD.

The gene calls are TRBV28 and TRBJ1-1, with D hard to call. The CDR3 runs 14 residues. The germline V gene has CDR1 MDHEN and CDR2 SYDVKM. V shed 3 bases and J shed 1 base, with 9 bases lying between them. The CDR3 sequence is CASSFYPGNTEAFF. CDR3 DNA: TGTGCCAGCAGTTTTTATCCGGGGAACACTGAAGCTTTCTTT.

This clone came up once. This chain connects TRBV28 to TRBJ2-3; 8 bases fit TRBD2. Germline V lookup: CDR1 MDHEN, CDR2 SYDVKM. V lost 5 bases and J lost 0; bases outside the gene matches: 10. The CDR3 is made up of 17 amino acids. CDR3 region: CASSPSGLADSTDTQYF. As DNA, the CDR3 is TGTGCCAGCAGTCCCTCCGGACTAGCCGATAGCACAGATACGCAGTATTTT.

V is TRBV28 and J is TRBJ2-7, with D perhaps matching TRBD2 (5 bases). Germline V gene lookup returns CDR1 MDHEN and CDR2 SYDVKM. With 2 bases removed from V and 4 bases from J, the gap between germline ends came to 15 bases. The CDR3 has 15 amino acids. The CDR3: CASSLPARAIYEQYF. The CDR3, as DNA: TGTGCCAGCAGTTTACCCGCGCGGGCAATTTACGAGCAGTACTTC.

The chain links TRBV6-6 to TRBJ1-3; TRBD1 matches 9 bases. V dropped 3 bases and J dropped 2; count of bases not matched to a gene: 5. Germline values: CDR1 MNHNY, CDR2 SVGAGI (reference sequence). This CDR3 comprises 16 residues. The CDR3 region is CASSYGRQGAGNTIYF. In nucleotides, the CDR3 is TGTGCCAGCAGTTATGGTCGACAGGGGGCTGGAAACACCATATATTTT.

This chain connects TRBV6-2 or TRBV6-3 to TRBJ1-5; D possibly corresponds to TRBD1 (5 bases). Trimming removed 5 bases at V and 0 bases at J, with 11 bases between. CDR1 and CDR2 from the germline V gene are MNHEY and SVGEGT. This CDR3 has 15 residues. The CDR3 sequence is CASSGGLLSNQPQHF. Written as DNA, the CDR3 is TGTGCCAGCAGTGGGGGACTTCTTAGCAATCAGCCCCAGCATTTT.

Concerning this clone itself: At one end, the junction sequence differs from germline, possibly due to a read error. The rearrangement uses TRBV6-5 and TRBJ1-5; 8 bases agree with TRBD1. The CDR3 runs 14 residues. The germline V gene has CDR1 MNHEY and CDR2 SVGAGI. The CDR3 sequence: CASSRGQGKQPQHF. CDR3 sequence (DNA): TGTGCCAGCAGTCGAGGACAGGGCAAACAGCCCCAGCATTTT.

V gene TRBV19 combines with J gene TRBJ2-3, with D hard to call. The CDR3 is 15 amino acids. Between the trimmed V and J ends, which lost 4 bases and 0 bases, there was a span of 11 bases. CDR1 and CDR2 (germline): LNHDA, SQIVND (reference sequence). Here the CDR3 reads CASSNLILSTDTQYF. CDR3 bases: TGTGCCAGTAGTAACCTCATACTTAGCACAGATACGCAGTATTTT.

This chain connects TRBV19 to TRBJ2-5; D call uncertain. V was pared by 1 base and J by 4 bases, with 10 bases between. The CDR3 runs to 14 residues. Germline V gene data show CDR1 as LNHDA and CDR2 as SQIVND (reference sequence). DNA of the CDR3: TGTGCCAGTAGTATAGCGCGGCGAGGAGAGACCCAGTACTTC. Amino acid sequence: CASSIARRGETQYF.

The chain uses TRBV5-1 and TRBJ1-1, with D possibly being TRBD1 (5 bases). CDR3 length equals 15 residues. Germline V lookup: CDR1 SGHRS, CDR2 YFSETQ. V was clipped by 7 bases and J by 1 base, with 17 bases between them. The CDR3 reads CASGPRGGSNTEAFF. The CDR3 nucleotides are TGCGCCAGCGGACCCCGGGGGGGATCGAACACTGAAGCTTTCTTT.

The V call is TRBV14, the J call TRBJ2-7, with D perhaps TRBD1 (6 bases). Trimming pared 6 bases from V and 7 bases from J, leaving 19 bases between. Per the germline V gene, CDR1 is SGHDN and CDR2 is FVKESK. The length of the CDR3 is 14 residues. The CDR3 DNA follows: TGTGCCAGCAGTTCAAGGCTCGGGACACCTGAGCAGTACTTC. As protein: CASSSRLGTPEQYF.

This sequence joins TRBV7-9 and TRBJ2-2; 7 nucleotides match TRBD1. V was pared by 6 bases and J by 1 base, with 2 bases of the junction left unmatched. Germline V gene data show CDR1 as SEHNR and CDR2 as FQNEAQ (reference sequence). The CDR3 extends over 14 amino acids. In DNA, the CDR3 is TGTGCCAGCAGACGGACAGGGAACACCGGGGAGCTGTTTTTT. Translating gives CASRRTGNTGELFF.